The rows below give T cell receptor beta chains drawn from one sample of a study of beta chain features in type 1 diabetes. The table came from immunoSEQ multiplex PCR; TCRdb's copy has only in-frame clones and leaves some out. This table has 450,000 or so clones, roughly 11% appearing once. Sequences were obtained from naive CD4+ T cells from blood. The receptors were gathered from a woman aged 18-35 years in good health. CDR3s include the opening cysteine and the closing phenylalanine or tryptophan. The D gene is left open where the match is weak. Part of the rows lack a size; the others show once, few, many or a class for expanded clones.

j_call clone_size v_call d_call cdr3_length cdr3_aa cdr3_nt
TRBJ2-5 - TRBV9 - 13 CASSSDGRETQYF TGTGCCAGCAGCTCCGATGGGAGGGAGACCCAGTACTTC
TRBJ2-2 few TRBV7-2 - 13 CASSLFGAGELFF TGTGCCAGCAGCTTATTTGGCGCCGGGGAGCTGTTTTTT
TRBJ2-5 few TRBV25-1 TRBD2 16 CASSESPLAAQETQYF TGTGCCAGCAGTGAATCCCCGCTAGCGGCCCAAGAGACCCAGTACTTC
TRBJ2-7 - TRBV2 TRBD1 14 CASRGQEKHYEQYF TGTGCCAGCAGAGGACAGGAAAAACACTACGAGCAGTACTTC
TRBJ2-4 few TRBV7-2 - 15 CASLTTPGAKNIQYF TGTGCCAGCTTGACGACCCCGGGAGCCAAAAACATTCAGTACTTC
TRBJ1-1 few TRBV29-1 TRBD1 14 CSVARGTGYTEAFF TGCAGCGTTGCCAGAGGGACAGGCTACACTGAAGCTTTCTTT
TRBJ1-2 - TRBV27 TRBD1 13 CASRRTGSYGYTF TGTGCCAGCAGGAGGACAGGTAGCTATGGCTACACCTTC
TRBJ2-1 few TRBV14 - 13 CASSPIRQTEQFF TGTGCCAGCAGCCCGATTCGACAGACGGAGCAGTTCTTC
TRBJ2-3 few TRBV19 TRBD1 15 CASSISRQGPDTQYF TGTGCCAGTAGTATCTCGCGACAGGGCCCAGATACGCAGTATTTT
TRBJ1-2 - TRBV5-1 - 13 CASSLNSFYGYTF TGCGCCAGCAGCCTGAACTCCTTCTATGGCTACACCTTC
TRBJ1-1 few TRBV9 - 13 CASSVGENTEAFF TGTGCCAGCAGCGTAGGGGAGAACACTGAAGCTTTCTTT
TRBJ1-2 few TRBV5-4 - 15 CASSPQGRLGYGYTF TGTGCCAGCAGCCCCCAGGGAAGGCTGGGCTATGGCTACACCTTC
TRBJ2-6 - TRBV29-1 - 12 CSVEDGANVLTF TGCAGCGTTGAGGATGGGGCCAACGTCCTGACTTTC
TRBJ2-5 few TRBV5-4 - 15 CASSRAGTSQETQYF TGTGCCAGCAGCAGGGCCGGGACGTCACAAGAGACCCAGTACTTC
TRBJ2-5 - TRBV9 - 15 CASSLLRGGEETQYF TGTGCCAGCAGCCTGCTAAGGGGCGGGGAAGAGACCCAGTACTTC
TRBJ2-5 - TRBV5-1 - 14 CASSFGNSGETQYF TGCGCCAGCAGCTTCGGGAACAGCGGGGAGACCCAGTACTTC
TRBJ2-1 few TRBV11-1 - 15 CASSPLGGGGNEQFF TGTGCCAGCAGCCCCCTAGGGGGCGGGGGAAATGAGCAGTTCTTC
TRBJ2-3 few TRBV28 - 14 CASSAGRGGDTQYF TGTGCCAGCAGCGCGGGCAGGGGTGGGGATACGCAGTATTTT
TRBJ2-2 - TRBV19 - 15 CASADLRANTGELFF TGTGCCAGTGCGGACCTCAGGGCGAACACCGGGGAGCTGTTTTTT
TRBJ2-3 few TRBV7-2 - 15 CASSPSGASTDTQYF TGTGCCAGCAGCCCCTCGGGGGCTAGCACAGATACGCAGTATTTT
TRBJ2-5 - TRBV7-2 TRBD2 14 CASSESGNQETQYF TGTGCCAGCAGCGAAAGCGGGAACCAAGAGACCCAGTACTTC
TRBJ2-6 few TRBV11-2 - 16 CASSLVAYSGANVLTF TGTGCCAGCAGCTTAGTTGCCTACTCTGGGGCCAACGTCCTGACTTTC
TRBJ1-2 - TRBV9 - 11 CASSVNRGYTF TGTGCCAGCAGCGTAAACCGCGGCTACACCTTC
TRBJ2-6 few TRBV19 - 15 CATALGASGANVLTF TGTGCCACCGCCTTGGGGGCCTCTGGGGCCAACGTCCTGACTTTC
TRBJ1-5 few TRBV4-2 - 17 CASSPLTRGDGNQPQHF TGTGCCAGCAGCCCCTTAACCCGGGGAGATGGCAATCAGCCCCAGCATTTT
TRBJ2-7 - TRBV12-5 - 13 CASGLVWFNEQYF TGTGCTAGTGGTTTGGTGTGGTTCAACGAGCAGTACTTC
TRBJ1-5 few TRBV7-9 - 17 CASSYDGIRDSNQPQHF TGTGCCAGCAGTTACGATGGGATCAGGGATAGCAATCAGCCCCAGCATTTT
TRBJ2-1 - TRBV7-9 TRBD1 15 CASSSFGTAYNEQFF TGTGCCAGCAGCTCTTTCGGGACAGCCTACAATGAGCAGTTCTTC
TRBJ2-5 - TRBV25-1 - 14 CASSEYRAKETQYF TGTGCCAGCAGTGAATACAGGGCCAAAGAGACCCAGTACTTC
TRBJ1-1 - TRBV7-9 - 14 CASSLVSRSTEAFF TGTGCCAGCAGCTTAGTCTCCAGGAGTACTGAAGCTTTCTTT
TRBJ2-1 few TRBV7-8 - 13 CASSLALRNEQFF TGTGCCAGCAGCTTAGCGCTGCGCAATGAGCAGTTCTTC
TRBJ2-1 - TRBV7-3 - 21 CASSLRRVDRNTTYSYNEQFF TGTGCCAGCAGCTTAAGGAGGGTGGACAGAAACACAACCTACTCCTACAATGAGCAGTTCTTC
TRBJ2-5 many TRBV7-2 - 11 CASSSQETQYF TGTGCCAGCAGCTCGCAAGAGACCCAGTACTTC
TRBJ2-3 few TRBV6-6 TRBD2 14 CASSGGVHTDTQYF TGTGCCAGCAGTGGGGGGGTACACACAGATACGCAGTATTTT
TRBJ2-1 few TRBV10-3 - 13 CAISDGSYNEQFF TGTGCCATCAGTGACGGATCCTACAATGAGCAGTTCTTC
TRBJ2-5 - TRBV6-1 - 13 CASSETLGETQYF TGTGCCAGCAGTGAGACCCTAGGGGAGACCCAGTACTTC
TRBJ2-1 few TRBV19 - 15 CASSLGGGLRNEQFF TGTGCCAGTAGTCTCGGGGGAGGCTTGCGCAATGAGCAGTTCTTC
TRBJ2-1 many TRBV29-1 - 13 CSGAEAGNNEQFF TGCAGCGGTGCCGAGGCAGGCAACAATGAGCAGTTCTTC
TRBJ1-2 - TRBV10-3 - 14 CAISESSRSYGYTF TGTGCCATCAGTGAGTCGTCTAGGAGCTATGGCTACACCTTC
TRBJ2-1 few TRBV2 TRBD1 15 CASSSGTGVWHEQFF TGTGCCAGCAGTTCCGGGACAGGGGTCTGGCATGAGCAGTTCTTC
TRBJ1-1 - TRBV7-3 - 13 CASSFEVNTEAFF TGTGCCAGCAGCTTCGAGGTGAACACTGAAGCTTTCTTT
TRBJ2-3 - TRBV4-1 - 14 CASSQISAADTQYF TGCGCCAGCAGCCAAATCAGTGCGGCAGATACGCAGTATTTT
TRBJ1-6 - TRBV4-3 - 14 CASSTRMGNSPLHF TGCGCCAGCAGCACTCGGATGGGAAACTCACCCCTCCACTTT
TRBJ1-5 - TRBV6-1 - 14 CASSREGPNQPQHF TGTGCCAGCAGTAGGGAGGGGCCCAATCAGCCCCAGCATTTT
TRBJ2-3 few TRBV7-3 - 13 CASSFRRADTQYF TGTGCCAGCAGCTTCCGAAGAGCAGATACGCAGTATTTT
TRBJ2-1 - TRBV7-2 - 13 CASSLQHGYEQFF TGTGCCAGCAGCTTGCAGCATGGATATGAGCAGTTCTTC
TRBJ2-3 - TRBV5-5 - 15 CASSQVGSMTDTQYF TGTGCCAGCAGCCAGGTCGGGAGCATGACAGATACGCAGTATTTT